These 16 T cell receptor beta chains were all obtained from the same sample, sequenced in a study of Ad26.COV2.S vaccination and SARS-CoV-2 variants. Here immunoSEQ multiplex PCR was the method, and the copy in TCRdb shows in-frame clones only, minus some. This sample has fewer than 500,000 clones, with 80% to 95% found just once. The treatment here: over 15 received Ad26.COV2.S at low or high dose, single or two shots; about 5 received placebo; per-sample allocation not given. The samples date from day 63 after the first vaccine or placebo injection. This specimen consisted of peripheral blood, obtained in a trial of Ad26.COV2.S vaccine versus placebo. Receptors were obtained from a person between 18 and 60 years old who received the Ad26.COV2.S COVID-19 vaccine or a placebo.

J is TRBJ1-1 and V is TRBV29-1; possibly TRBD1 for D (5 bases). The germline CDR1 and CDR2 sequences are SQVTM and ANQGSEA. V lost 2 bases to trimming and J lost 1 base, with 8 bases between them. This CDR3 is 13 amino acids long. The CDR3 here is CSVEKGANTEAFF. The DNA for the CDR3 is TGCAGCGTTGAAAAAGGGGCGAACACTGAAGCTTTCTTT.

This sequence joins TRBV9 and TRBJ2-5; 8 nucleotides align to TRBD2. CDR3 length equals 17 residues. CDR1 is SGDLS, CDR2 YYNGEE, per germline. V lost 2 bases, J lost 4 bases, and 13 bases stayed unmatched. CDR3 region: CASSVGASGPVGETQYF. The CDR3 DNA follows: TGTGCCAGCAGCGTCGGGGCTAGCGGGCCGGTGGGAGAGACCCAGTACTTC.

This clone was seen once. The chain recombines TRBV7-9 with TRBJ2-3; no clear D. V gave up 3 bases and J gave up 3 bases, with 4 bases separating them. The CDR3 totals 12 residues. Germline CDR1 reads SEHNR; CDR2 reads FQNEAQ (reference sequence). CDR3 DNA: TGTGCCAGCAGCTTCGCAACAGATACGCAGTATTTT. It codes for CASSFATDTQYF.

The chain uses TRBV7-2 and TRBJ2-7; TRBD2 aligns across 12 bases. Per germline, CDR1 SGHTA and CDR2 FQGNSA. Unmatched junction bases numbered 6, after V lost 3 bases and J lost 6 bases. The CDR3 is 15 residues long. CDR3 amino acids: CASSFTLAGGIEQYF. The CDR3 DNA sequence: TGTGCCAGCAGCTTCACACTAGCGGGAGGTATCGAGCAGTACTTC.

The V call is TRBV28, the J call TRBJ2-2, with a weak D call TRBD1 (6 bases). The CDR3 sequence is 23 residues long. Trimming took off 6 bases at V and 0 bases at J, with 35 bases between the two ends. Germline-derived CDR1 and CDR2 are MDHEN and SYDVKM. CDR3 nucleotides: TGTGCCAGCAGGCCTCCCCGCGCAGGGGCAAAGGAGACGGACCCTACGAACACCGGGGAGCTGTTTTTT. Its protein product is CASRPPRAGAKETDPTNTGELFF.

The DNA of the CDR3 is TGTGCCAGCAGTAAAGACAGGGAAAAGAATGAGCAGTTCTTC. Residues: CASSKDREKNEQFF. The gene calls are TRBV6-6 and TRBJ2-1; TRBD1 aligns across 7 bases. The CDR3 is 14 amino acids. Germline CDR1 is MNHNY and CDR2 is SVGAGI (reference sequence). V dropped 5 bases and J dropped 7; count of bases not matched to a gene: 8.

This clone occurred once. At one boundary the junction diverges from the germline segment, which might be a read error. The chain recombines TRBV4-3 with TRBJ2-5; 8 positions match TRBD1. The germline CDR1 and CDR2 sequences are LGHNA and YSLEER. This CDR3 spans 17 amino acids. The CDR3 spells CASSQIGQGRNQETQYF. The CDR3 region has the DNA TGCGCCAGCAGCCAAATTGGACAGGGAAGGAACCAGGAGACCCAGTACTTC.

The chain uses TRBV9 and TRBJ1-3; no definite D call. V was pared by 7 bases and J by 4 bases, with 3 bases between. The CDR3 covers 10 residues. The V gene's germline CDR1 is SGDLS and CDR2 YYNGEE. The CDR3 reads CASGGNTIYF. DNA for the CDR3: TGTGCCAGCGGAGGAAACACCATATATTTT.

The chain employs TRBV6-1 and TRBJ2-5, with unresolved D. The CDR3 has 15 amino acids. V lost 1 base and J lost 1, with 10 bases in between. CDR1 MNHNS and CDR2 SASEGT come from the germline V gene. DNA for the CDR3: TGTGCCAGCAGTGAAGGTGTGCGGATCCAAGAGACCCAGTACTTC. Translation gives CASSEGVRIQETQYF.

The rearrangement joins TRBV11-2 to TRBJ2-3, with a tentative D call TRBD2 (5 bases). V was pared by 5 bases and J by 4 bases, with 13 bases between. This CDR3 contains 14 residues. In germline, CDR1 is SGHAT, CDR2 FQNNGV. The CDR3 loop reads CASSPPRRPDTQYF. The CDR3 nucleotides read TGTGCCAGCAGCCCCCCCCGGAGGCCAGATACGCAGTATTTT.

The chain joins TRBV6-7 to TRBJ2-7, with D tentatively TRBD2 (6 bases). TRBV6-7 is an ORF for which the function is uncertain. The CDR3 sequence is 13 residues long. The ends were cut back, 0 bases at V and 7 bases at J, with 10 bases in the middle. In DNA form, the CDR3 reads TGTGCCAGCAGTTACTCCGCCGGGGGAGAGCAGTACTTC. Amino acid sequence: CASSYSAGGEQYF.

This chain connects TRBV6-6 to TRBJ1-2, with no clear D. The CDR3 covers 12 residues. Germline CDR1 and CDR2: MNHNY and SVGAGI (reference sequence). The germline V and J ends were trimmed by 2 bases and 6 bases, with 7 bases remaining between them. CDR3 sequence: CASSYGRDGYTF. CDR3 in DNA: TGTGCCAGCAGTTACGGACGTGATGGCTACACCTTC.

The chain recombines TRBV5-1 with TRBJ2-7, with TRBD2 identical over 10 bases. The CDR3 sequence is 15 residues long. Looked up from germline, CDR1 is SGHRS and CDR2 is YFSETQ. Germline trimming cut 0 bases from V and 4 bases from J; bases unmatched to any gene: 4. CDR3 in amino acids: CASSLGPGLAYEQYF. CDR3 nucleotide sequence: TGCGCCAGCAGCTTGGGACCGGGACTAGCGTACGAGCAGTACTTC.

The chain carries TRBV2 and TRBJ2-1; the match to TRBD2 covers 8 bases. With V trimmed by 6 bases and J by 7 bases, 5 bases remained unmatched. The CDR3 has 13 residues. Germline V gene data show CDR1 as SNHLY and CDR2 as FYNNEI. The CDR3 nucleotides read TGTGCCAGCAGGGTAGCGGGATTAAATGAGCAGTTCTTC. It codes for CASRVAGLNEQFF.

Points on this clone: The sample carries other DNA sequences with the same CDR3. The CDR3 DNA is TGTGCCAGCAGCTTAGAAGTATACGAGCAGTACTTC. Protein sequence: CASSLEVYEQYF. The chain combines TRBV7-9 with TRBJ2-7; the D is unclear. CDR1 and CDR2 from the germline V gene are SEHNR and FQNEAQ (reference sequence). V was cut by 1 base and J by 4 bases, with 5 bases left in between. The CDR3 totals 12 residues.

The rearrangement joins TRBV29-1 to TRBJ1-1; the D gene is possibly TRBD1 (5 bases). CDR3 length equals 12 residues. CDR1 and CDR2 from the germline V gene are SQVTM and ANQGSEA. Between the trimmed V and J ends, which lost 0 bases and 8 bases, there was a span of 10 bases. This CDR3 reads CSVEDSRTEAFF. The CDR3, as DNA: TGCAGCGTTGAAGATTCCCGGACAGAAGCTTTCTTT. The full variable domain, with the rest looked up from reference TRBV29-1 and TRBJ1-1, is SAVISQKPSRDICQRGTSLTIQCQVDSQVTMMFWYRQQPGQSLTLIATANQGSEATYESGFVIDKFPISRPNLTFSTLTVSNMSPEDSSIYLCSVEDSRTEAFFGQGTRLTVV.